These 24 T cell receptor beta chains came from one sample sequenced in a study of OX40 agonist ivuxolimab in advanced cancers. The data were produced by immunoSEQ multiplex PCR, yet TCRdb's version contains in-frame clones alone and is incomplete. The sample carries about 93,000 clones, around 94% recorded once. Source: CD4+ or CD8+ T cells sorted from blood, taken in a trial of the OX40 agonist ivuxolimab. Source of these receptors: an adult with an advanced solid tumor such as melanoma, head and neck, liver or kidney cancer.

The chain joins TRBV2 to TRBJ1-1; the D gene is possibly TRBD1 (5 bases). V gave up 6 bases and J gave up 7 bases, with 12 bases separating them. Germline lookup yields CDR1 SNHLY and CDR2 FYNNEI. CDR3 size: 12 residues. The CDR3 is CASRRSDSEAFF. The CDR3 DNA is TGTGCCAGCAGACGGTCCGACAGTGAAGCTTTCTTT.

The chain recombines TRBV29-1 with TRBJ2-7; possible D gene TRBD1, 6 bases. Trimming cost V 7 bases and J 0 bases, with 7 bases left between them. The CDR3 sequence is 11 residues long. CDR1 is SQVTM and CDR2 is ANQGSEA in the germline V gene. The CDR3: CSGTVSYEQYF. CDR3 bases: TGCAGCGGGACAGTCTCCTACGAGCAGTACTTC.

The chain joins TRBV14 to TRBJ1-2; the D is unclear. The CDR3 has 12 residues. V was pared by 4 bases and J by 2 bases, with 5 bases between. CDR1 and CDR2 from the germline V gene are SGHDN and FVKESK. The CDR3 DNA reads as TGTGCCAGCAGCCCGGGGAACTATGGCTACACCTTC. This translates into CASSPGNYGYTF.

This clone has more than one count but fewer than ten. CDR3 DNA: TGCGCCAGCAGCTTGGGAATCGGACGGGGCGATGAAGCTTTCTTT. This encodes CASSLGIGRGDEAFF. The chain couples TRBV5-1 to TRBJ1-1, with D possibly being TRBD1 (5 bases). The ends were cut back, 0 bases at V and 7 bases at J, with 16 bases in the middle. Germline V gene sequence: CDR1 SGHRS, CDR2 YFSETQ. The CDR3 loop spans 15 amino acids.

This clone was detected once. The V and J genes are TRBV15 and TRBJ2-3; either TRBD1 or TRBD2 may supply D (6 bases each). This CDR3 has 17 residues. Trimming took off 4 bases at V and 2 bases at J, with 19 bases between the two ends. Germline values: CDR1 LNHNV, CDR2 YYDKDF (reference sequence). The CDR3, as DNA: TGTGCCACCAGCACCCAGGGGAGGCTAGCAATCACAGATACGCAGTATTTT. Its translation is CATSTQGRLAITDTQYF.

This sequence joins TRBV13 and TRBJ1-5; no clear D. The CDR3 length is 13 residues. CDR1 is PRHDT and CDR2 is FYEKMQ in the germline V gene (reference sequence). The V and J ends lost 4 bases and 2 bases respectively, with 6 bases between them. The CDR3 DNA is TGTGCCAGCAGCTACGAGCGCAATCAGCCCCAGCATTTT. It codes for CASSYERNQPQHF.

The V call is TRBV9, the J call TRBJ1-2; 10 positions agree with TRBD1. The germline CDR1 and CDR2 sequences are SGDLS and YYNGEE. The CDR3 spans 15 residues. The V segment lost 0 bases and the J segment 8 bases; nucleotides outside the gene matches: 7. The CDR3: CASSVEGQGPRGYTF. The CDR3 nucleotides read TGTGCCAGCAGCGTAGAGGGACAGGGGCCAAGAGGCTACACCTTC.

This chain uses TRBV7-8 with TRBJ2-2; the match to TRBD2 covers 9 bases. V lost 6 bases to trimming and J lost 0 bases; unmatched junction nucleotides: 20. Germline CDR1 and CDR2: SGHVS and FQNEAQ. This CDR3 is 21 amino acids long. CDR3 sequence: CASRTSKTSGRLPANTGELFF. The DNA for the CDR3 is TGTGCCAGCAGAACGTCGAAGACTAGCGGCCGATTACCCGCGAACACCGGGGAGCTGTTTTTT.

The rearrangement joins TRBV28 to TRBJ2-1; 7 bases are a match to TRBD1. This CDR3 comprises 16 residues. V was clipped by 3 bases and J by 4 bases; unmatched bases: 9. The V gene's germline CDR1 is MDHEN and CDR2 SYDVKM. CDR3 protein: CASSFLRTGRYNEQFF. CDR3 in DNA: TGTGCCAGCAGTTTTCTTAGGACAGGCAGGTACAATGAGCAGTTCTTC.

The V and J genes are TRBV4-1 and TRBJ2-5; no definite D call. CDR3 length: 15 residues. The V end lost 0 bases, the J end lost 2 bases, and 10 bases lay between the germline ends. CDR1 is MGHRA and CDR2 is YSYEKL in the germline V gene. The CDR3 DNA follows: TGCGCCAGCAGCCAAGAATCGTGGTCTCAAGAGACCCAGTACTTC. This codes for CASSQESWSQETQYF.

This chain links TRBV11-2 with TRBJ2-7; possible D gene TRBD2, 6 bases. Germline CDR1 and CDR2: SGHAT and FQNNGV. Trimming left V 6 bases short and J 7 bases short, with 7 bases between. The CDR3 is made up of 10 amino acids. The CDR3 region is CASRGGEQYF. The CDR3 DNA is TGTGCCAGCAGGGGGGGAGAGCAGTACTTC.

The rearrangement links TRBV4-1 to TRBJ1-4; possibly TRBD1 for D (5 bases). The germline V gene has CDR1 MGHRA and CDR2 YSYEKL. The CDR3 is made up of 17 amino acids. V dropped 4 bases and J dropped 0 bases, with 15 bases sitting between them. For the CDR3, the DNA is TGCGCCAGCAGCCGACGTCACGGGGGAGCAACTAATGAAAAACTGTTTTTT. Its protein is CASSRRHGGATNEKLFF.

The chain uses TRBV5-6 and TRBJ2-3, with D maybe TRBD2 (6 bases). This CDR3 spans 15 amino acids. The V gene lost 1 base and the J gene lost 3 bases, with 12 bases spanning the gap. Per germline, CDR1 SGHDT and CDR2 YYEEEE. CDR3 sequence (DNA): TGTGCCAGCAGCTTGTGGGTTAGCGGAACAGATACGCAGTATTTT. It specifies CASSLWVSGTDTQYF.

V gene TRBV6-1 combines with J gene TRBJ1-2; TRBD1 is a possible D gene (6 bases). The V gene's germline CDR1 is MNHNS and CDR2 SASEGT. V was cut by 3 bases and J by 3 bases, with 14 bases left in between. This CDR3 is built from 15 residues. The CDR3 is CASSERSGAYYGYTF. The CDR3, as DNA: TGTGCCAGCAGTGAGAGATCAGGGGCCTACTATGGCTACACCTTC.

The rearrangement links TRBV5-1 to TRBJ1-2; 7 bases agree with TRBD1. Trimming removed 4 bases from V and 5 bases from J; junction bases left unmatched: 8. This CDR3 spans 14 amino acids. Germline V gives CDR1 SGHRS, CDR2 YFSETQ. CDR3 region: CASSPRDSRYGYTF. The CDR3 DNA is TGCGCCAGCAGCCCCCGGGACAGCCGTTATGGCTACACCTTC.

This rearrangement joins TRBV6-1 to TRBJ2-7; tentative D call: TRBD1 (5 bases). The CDR3 runs 13 residues. Deletions cut 7 bases from V and 2 bases from J, with 12 bases between. Germline CDR1 MNHNS, CDR2 SASEGT. The CDR3 bases are TGTGCCAGCACCTCGACAGATGCCTACGAGCAGTACTTC. Translated, it gives CASTSTDAYEQYF.

The chain recombines TRBV11-2 with TRBJ2-7; TRBD2 matches at 8 bases. CDR3 length equals 15 residues. The V segment lost 3 bases and the J segment 2 bases; nucleotides outside the gene matches: 6. The germline V gene has CDR1 SGHAT and CDR2 FQNNGV. DNA for the CDR3: TGTGCCAGCAGCTTTTCGAGCGGGAGTACCTACGAGCAGTACTTC. Protein sequence: CASSFSSGSTYEQYF.

The chain couples TRBV2 to TRBJ2-7; D gene ambiguous. Trimming left V 7 bases short and J 1 base short, with 11 bases between. CDR1 and CDR2 from the germline V gene are SNHLY and FYNNEI. The length of the CDR3 is 13 residues. CDR3 in DNA: TGTGCCAGCATAGTAGGAAGTTCCTACGAGCAGTACTTC. Its protein product is CASIVGSSYEQYF.

The gene calls are TRBV9 and TRBJ1-2, with 7 bases matching TRBD1. V lost 0 bases, J lost 2 bases, and 7 bases stayed unmatched. The CDR3 contains 16 residues. CDR1 is SGDLS, CDR2 YYNGEE, per germline. The DNA of the CDR3 is TGTGCCAGCAGCGTAGGGGGACAGAGCGAAAACTATGGCTACACCTTC. Translated, it gives CASSVGGQSENYGYTF.

This clone has a single count. V usage is TRBV6-5 and J usage is TRBJ2-1; a weak D match, TRBD2 (5 bases). This CDR3 has 13 amino acids. Trimming left V 4 bases short and J 5 bases short, with 9 bases between. Germline V CDR1 and CDR2: MNHEY, SVGAGI. The CDR3 DNA reads as TGTGCCAGCAGTTCCAACGGGGACAATGAGCAGTTCTTC. This translates into CASSSNGDNEQFF.

V and J are TRBV27 and TRBJ2-3; 7 bases align to TRBD1. CDR1 is MNHEY and CDR2 is SMNVEV in the germline V gene (reference sequence). The CDR3 has 14 residues. With V trimmed by 1 base and J by 6 bases, 4 bases remained unmatched. The CDR3 reads CASSLFSTGDTQYF. In DNA form, the CDR3 reads TGTGCCAGCAGTTTATTCTCGACAGGGGATACGCAGTATTTT.

This rearrangement joins TRBV28 to TRBJ2-2; 9 bases agree with TRBD2. V trimming: 3 bases; J trimming: 7 bases; junction bases outside the gene matches: 9. Germline assignment: CDR1 MDHEN and CDR2 SYDVKM. The CDR3 has 16 residues. CDR3 amino acids: CASSFLRGGPGGELFF. The CDR3 DNA reads as TGTGCCAGCAGTTTCCTGCGGGGGGGGCCCGGCGGGGAGCTGTTTTTT.

The chain combines TRBV5-8 with TRBJ2-5; D unclear. Judging by the DNA end, TRBJ2-7 fits better; the J call may be wrong. The CDR3 has 14 amino acids. CDR1 is SGHTS and CDR2 is YDEGEE in the germline V gene. DNA for the CDR3: TGTGCCAGCAGCTTTTTGGATAGGGCGCACGAGCAGTACTTC. Encoded protein: CASSFLDRAHEQYF.

V and J are TRBV27 and TRBJ2-1, with TRBD2 matching 9 bases. Germline CDR1 MNHEY, CDR2 SMNVEV (reference sequence). Trimming cost V 0 bases and J 9 bases; bases outside gene matches: 6. The CDR3 length is 15 residues. The CDR3 sequence: CASSLSGGGVGEQFF. The CDR3 DNA follows: TGTGCCAGCAGTTTATCCGGCGGGGGGGTCGGTGAGCAGTTCTTC.